One TCR beta chain is described in this entry. Antigen unknown. A read error may produce the germline difference seen at one junction end. This sample was included in a study of tumor-infiltrating lymphocytes in primary liver carcinoma. Germline lookup yields CDR1 MNHNY and CDR2 SVGAGI (reference sequence). This CDR3 has 16 residues. Taking about 20-31 mg of unsorted bulk tissue, the authors co-extracted RNA and DNA. Enrolled patients were chronically infected with HBV and treatment-naive. Synthesis of TCR beta cDNA was carried out from 500 ng total RNA with a constant-region primer. Three nested multiplex PCR rounds, a slightly modified ARM-PCR method, built the TCR beta libraries. Running roughly 10 cycles apiece, the first two PCR rounds relied on TRBV1-TRBV30 forward primers together with a C-beta reverse primer. TCRdb re-called the multiplex PCR reads with MiXCR, one entry per CDR3 protein. In the table there are around 100,000 distinct CDR3 sequences, 69% of which are singletons.

Study-wide findings and caveats: Between tumor regions, pairs overlapped more than tumor-adjacent and tumor-blood pairs did.

The chain carries TRBV6-6 and TRBJ1-5, with a weak D call TRBD2 (6 bases). The DNA end is more similar to TRBJ2-3, so the J call may be wrong. Sequencing was done on a sample of liver tumor tissue from sampling region 5. Stated subset: tumor region T5, tumor centre. The sequence was obtained from a woman in her fifties or sixties with primary liver carcinoma and hepatitis B virus infection. The CDR3, as DNA: TGTGCCGGCAGTTACTCCGCCGGGGGAGGTTTTCAGCCCCAGTATTTT. This sequence encodes CAGSYSAGGGFQPQYF.